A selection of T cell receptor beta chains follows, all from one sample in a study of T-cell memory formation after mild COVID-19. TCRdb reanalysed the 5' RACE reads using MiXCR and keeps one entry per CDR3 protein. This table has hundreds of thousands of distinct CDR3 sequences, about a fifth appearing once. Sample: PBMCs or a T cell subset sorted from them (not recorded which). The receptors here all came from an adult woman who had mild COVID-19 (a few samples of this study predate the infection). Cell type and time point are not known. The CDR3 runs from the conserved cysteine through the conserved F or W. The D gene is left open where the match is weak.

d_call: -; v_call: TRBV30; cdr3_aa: CAWSWGAGETQYF
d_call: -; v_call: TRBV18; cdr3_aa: CASSPRRDTEAFF
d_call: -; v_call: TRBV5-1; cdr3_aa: CASSLEGYQETQYF
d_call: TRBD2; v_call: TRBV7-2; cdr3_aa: CASSLALAGALDEQFF
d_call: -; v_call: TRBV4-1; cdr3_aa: CASSQPLGASVSDTQYF
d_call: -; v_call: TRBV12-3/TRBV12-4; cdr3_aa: CASSYGYGSYNEQFF
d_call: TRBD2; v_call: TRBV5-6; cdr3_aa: CASSEREVAGTDTQYF
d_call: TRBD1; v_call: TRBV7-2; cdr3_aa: CASSSFGQGQYTQYF
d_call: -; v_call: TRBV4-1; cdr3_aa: CASSQGIGRYGYTF
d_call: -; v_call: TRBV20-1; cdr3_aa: CSARADTAYYEQYF
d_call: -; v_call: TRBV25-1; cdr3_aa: CATGDTITDTQYF
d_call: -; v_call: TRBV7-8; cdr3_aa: CASSLANGGIRLGYTF
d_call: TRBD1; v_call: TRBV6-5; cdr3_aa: CASSSPGQGMSNQPQHF
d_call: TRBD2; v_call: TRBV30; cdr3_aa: CAWSGSPSGGRGEQYF
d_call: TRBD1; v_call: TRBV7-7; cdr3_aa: CASSLGDSRGEQFF
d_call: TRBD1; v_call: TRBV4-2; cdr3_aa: CASSQMDRDEGPLHF
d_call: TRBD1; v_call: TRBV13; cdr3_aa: CASGGGETGVNWGYTF
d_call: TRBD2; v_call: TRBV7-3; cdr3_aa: CASSLMGSGTPGELFF
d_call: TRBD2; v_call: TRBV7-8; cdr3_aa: CASSRGKTAGGPETQYF
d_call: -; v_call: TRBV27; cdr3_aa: CASSPRRGSYEQYF
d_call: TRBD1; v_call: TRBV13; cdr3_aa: CASSTFQGVSEQYF
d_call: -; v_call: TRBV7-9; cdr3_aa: CASSLSRGLSGNTIYF
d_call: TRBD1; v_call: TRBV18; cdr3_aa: CASSLTLLPGQTTYGYTF
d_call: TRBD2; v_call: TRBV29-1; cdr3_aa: CSVEALAGGPNEQFF
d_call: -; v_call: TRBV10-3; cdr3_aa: CAITAGMTDTQYF
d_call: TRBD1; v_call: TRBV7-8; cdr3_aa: CASSADRLNTEAFF
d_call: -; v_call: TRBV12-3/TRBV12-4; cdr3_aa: CASSAYGGAGTEAFF
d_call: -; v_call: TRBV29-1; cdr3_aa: CSVEVGQFQSYEQYF
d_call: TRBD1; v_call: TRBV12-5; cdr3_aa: CASGFEGRGDYGYTF
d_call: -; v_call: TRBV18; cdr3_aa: CASSPPLEETQYF
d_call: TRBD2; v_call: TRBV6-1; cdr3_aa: CASSLAGGPNNEQFF
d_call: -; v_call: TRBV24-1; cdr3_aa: CATSDSAQPNQPQHF
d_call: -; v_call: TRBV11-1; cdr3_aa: CASSLSVRQETQYF
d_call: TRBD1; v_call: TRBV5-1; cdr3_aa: CASTPRTGSPYEQYF
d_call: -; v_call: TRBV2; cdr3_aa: CASRPRQRSYEQYF
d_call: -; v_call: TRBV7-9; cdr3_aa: CASSIDEASQFF
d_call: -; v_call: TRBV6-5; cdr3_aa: CASSTNTEAFF
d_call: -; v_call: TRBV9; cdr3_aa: CASSAPGADYEQYF
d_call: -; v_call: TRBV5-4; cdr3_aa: CASSLAAGENTEAFF
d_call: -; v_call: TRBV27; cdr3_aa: CASSSQGQTGSPLHF
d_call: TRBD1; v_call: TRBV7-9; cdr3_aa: CASSSGTVYRGIQYF
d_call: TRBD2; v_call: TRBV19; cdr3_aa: CASSIEFLPAGGQETQYF
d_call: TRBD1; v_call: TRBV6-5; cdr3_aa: CASRTAGGWAFF
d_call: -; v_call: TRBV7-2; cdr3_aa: CASSLVEGSSSGYTF
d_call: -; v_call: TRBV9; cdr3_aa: CASSEGSAPTTDTQYF
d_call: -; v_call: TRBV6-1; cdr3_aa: CASMGEISNYGYTF
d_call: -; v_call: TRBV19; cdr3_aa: CASSPRGGVSNQPQHF
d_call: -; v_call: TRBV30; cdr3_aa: CAWSPGPNTEAFF
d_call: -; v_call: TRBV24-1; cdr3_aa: CATSDPHDGGSYEQYF
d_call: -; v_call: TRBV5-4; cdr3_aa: CASSVPGSPYEQYF
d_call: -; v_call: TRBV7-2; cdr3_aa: CASSLEYATYEQYF
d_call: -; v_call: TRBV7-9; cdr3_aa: CASTPPPASTDTQYF